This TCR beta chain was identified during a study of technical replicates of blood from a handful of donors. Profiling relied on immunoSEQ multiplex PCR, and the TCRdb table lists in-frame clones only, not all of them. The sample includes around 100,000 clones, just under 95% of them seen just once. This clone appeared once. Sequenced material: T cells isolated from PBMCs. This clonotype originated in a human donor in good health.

CDR3 residues: CAWSVHGYEQYF. The CDR3 region has the DNA TGTGCCTGGAGTGTACATGGCTACGAGCAGTACTTC. The chain combines TRBV30 with TRBJ2-7; D unresolved. The CDR3 spans 12 residues. Between the trimmed V and J ends, which lost 0 bases and 3 bases, there was a span of 6 bases. CDR1 and CDR2 (germline): GTSNPN, SVGIG (reference sequence).